Below are 28 T cell receptor beta chains sequenced from a single sample in a study of blood T cells in healthy people across ages. Together with a sample-barcoded 5' primer, a J-beta primer mix was included in a second PCR lasting roughly 6 to 12 cycles. One entry per CDR3 protein results from TCRdb running MiXCR on the 5' RACE reads. The sample holds roughly 1,300,000 distinct CDR3 sequences, roughly 59% seen once. Specimen: blood. The receptors derive from a man in his late teens or twenties in good health.

This clonotype was seen a few times. The chain joins TRBV28 to TRBJ2-7, with no clear D. The closer fit of TRBJ2-5 to the DNA end suggests the J call may be wrong. CDR3 length equals 14 residues. The germline CDR1 and CDR2 sequences are MDHEN and SYDVKM. The CDR3 DNA is TGTGCCAGCAGTTTTCAGTACTCCCTGGAGACCCAGTACTTC. Protein sequence: CASSFQYSLETQYF.

The genes are TRBV4-2 and TRBJ2-4, with a tentative D call TRBD1 (6 bases). Trimming stripped 4 bases from V and 5 bases from J, with 18 bases between. This CDR3 comprises 16 residues. Germline V gives CDR1 LGHNA, CDR2 YNFKEQ. CDR3 sequence: CASSLWPGDEENIQYF. As DNA, the CDR3 is TGTGCCAGCAGCCTATGGCCAGGGGATGAGGAAAACATTCAGTACTTC.

This chain uses TRBV5-1 with TRBJ2-3; maybe TRBD1 (5 bases). The germline V gene has CDR1 SGHRS and CDR2 YFSETQ. The ends were cut back, 5 bases at V and 6 bases at J, with 10 bases in the middle. The CDR3 consists of 12 residues. The CDR3 reads CASRGNRDTQYF. For the CDR3, the DNA is TGCGCCAGCAGGGGAAACAGGGATACGCAGTATTTT.

The chain couples TRBV6-5 to TRBJ2-2, with a tentative D call TRBD1 (6 bases). The germline V gene has CDR1 MNHEY and CDR2 SVGAGI. With 7 bases removed from V and 5 bases from J, the gap between germline ends came to 17 bases. The CDR3 totals 15 residues. The CDR3 loop reads CASNPTNQGTGELFF. CDR3 DNA: TGTGCCAGCAACCCAACCAATCAGGGGACCGGGGAGCTGTTTTTT.

A few counts support this clonotype. The rearrangement links TRBV5-1 to TRBJ2-5; a possible D gene is TRBD2 (6 bases). Germline CDR1 SGHRS, CDR2 YFSETQ. The CDR3 consists of 15 residues. V lost 0 bases and J lost 11, with 20 bases in between. The CDR3 DNA sequence: TGCGCCAGCAGCTTGGTAGCGGAGACCTACAATGAGCAGTACTTC. Its translation is CASSLVAETYNEQYF.

This clonotype was observed a handful of times. The V and J genes are TRBV4-3 and TRBJ2-1, with D perhaps TRBD2 (6 bases). The CDR3 length is 20 residues. Germline V gene lookup returns CDR1 LGHNA and CDR2 YSLEER. The ends were cut back, 1 base at V and 0 bases at J, with 22 bases in the middle. CDR3 in DNA: TGCGCCAGCAGCCAAGGGGGAGGCTGGGGGATACCGAGCTCCTACAATGAGCAGTTCTTC. Residues: CASSQGGGWGIPSSYNEQFF.

This clonotype was observed many times. The rearrangement uses TRBV20-1 and TRBJ1-6, with D possibly TRBD1 on 6 matching bases. Germline assignment: CDR1 DFQATT and CDR2 SNEGSKA (reference sequence). The CDR3 has 13 amino acids. Between the trimmed V and J ends, which lost 6 bases and 6 bases, there was a span of 12 bases. This chain's CDR3 is CSAITGSNSPLHF. DNA of the CDR3: TGCAGTGCGATTACAGGGAGTAATTCACCCCTCCACTTT.

The chain employs TRBV4-3 and TRBJ1-2, with D maybe TRBD1 (5 bases). CDR3 size: 14 residues. The germline V gene has CDR1 LGHNA and CDR2 YSLEER. V gave up 1 base and J gave up 8 bases, with 14 bases separating them. CDR3 sequence (DNA): TGCGCCAGCAGCCAAGGAGAGACAGTCAAGGGCTACACCTTC. Its translation is CASSQGETVKGYTF.

This chain connects TRBV6-6 to TRBJ2-5; D is ambiguous. Trimming took 5 bases from V and 1 from J, leaving 11 bases between them. The CDR3 length is 14 residues. Germline CDR1 MNHNY, CDR2 SVGAGI (reference sequence). The CDR3 loop reads CASSLATSQETQYF. As DNA, the CDR3 is TGTGCCAGCAGTCTCGCGACGAGCCAAGAGACCCAGTACTTC.

This clonotype was seen a handful of times. The chain has TRBV18 and TRBJ2-3; perhaps TRBD1 as D (6 bases). The V gene's germline CDR1 is KGHSH and CDR2 LQKENI. The CDR3 consists of 15 residues. V was clipped by 4 bases and J by 4 bases, with 15 bases between them. The DNA for the CDR3 is TGTGCCAGCTCACATAGACAGGAGCCAGCAGATACGCAGTATTTT. Translation gives CASSHRQEPADTQYF.

The sample holds a few counts of this clonotype. The J gene is TRBJ1-2, the V gene TRBV15; 10 bases match TRBD1. The germline CDR1 and CDR2 sequences are LNHNV and YYDKDF (reference sequence). The CDR3 is 16 residues long. V dropped 5 bases and J dropped 2; count of bases not matched to a gene: 8. CDR3 nucleotide sequence: TGTGCCACCAGCTATAAACCGGGACAGGGGAACTATGGCTACACCTTC. Its protein product is CATSYKPGQGNYGYTF.

The chain combines TRBV7-8 with TRBJ2-4; perhaps TRBD1 as D (5 bases). The CDR3 loop spans 16 amino acids. Trimming stripped 2 bases from V and 1 base from J, with 12 bases between. Germline V gene sequence: CDR1 SGHVS, CDR2 FQNEAQ. The CDR3 here is CASSLTWQGAKNIQYF. The CDR3 DNA reads TGTGCCAGCAGCTTAACTTGGCAGGGCGCCAAAAACATTCAGTACTTC.

This sequence joins TRBV4-1 and TRBJ2-1; tentatively, D is TRBD2 (6 bases). There are 17 residues in the CDR3. The V gene lost 1 base and the J gene lost 8 bases, with 21 bases spanning the gap. Per the germline V gene, CDR1 is MGHRA and CDR2 is YSYEKL. CDR3 region: CASSQVPTVEGSDEQFF. The CDR3 DNA reads as TGCGCCAGCAGCCAAGTCCCGACGGTGGAGGGAAGCGATGAGCAGTTCTTC.

This chain joins TRBV20-1 and TRBJ2-1; the match to TRBD2 covers 8 bases. The CDR3 loop spans 14 amino acids. The V gene end was trimmed by 3 bases and the J gene end by 4 bases; junction bases not matched to a gene: 5. Germline V CDR1 and CDR2: DFQATT, SNEGSKA (reference sequence). CDR3 in DNA: TGCAGTGCTAGCCCAGCGGGAGCTTACAATGAGCAGTTCTTC. It codes for CSASPAGAYNEQFF.

In this sample, this clonotype turned up a few times. This chain uses TRBV6-1 with TRBJ1-6, with D unresolved. This CDR3 region has 14 residues. Trimming shortened V by 1 base and J by 7 bases, and 8 bases separated the two germline ends. Germline V lookup: CDR1 MNHNS, CDR2 SASEGT. CDR3 region: CASSEGTENSPLHF. CDR3 coding DNA: TGTGCCAGCAGTGAAGGGACGGAAAATTCACCCCTCCACTTT.

This sequence joins TRBV3-1 and TRBJ2-1; 10 bases align to TRBD1. Germline V gene sequence: CDR1 LGHDT, CDR2 YNNKEL (reference sequence). CDR3 length: 13 residues. V shed 4 bases and J 14 bases; nucleotides not matched to a gene: 8. CDR3 coding DNA: TGTGCCAGCAGCCCAGGACAGGGGGGCTGGGAGTTCTTC. This sequence encodes CASSPGQGGWEFF.

The chain uses TRBV20-1 and TRBJ2-3; 7 nucleotides agree with TRBD2. The CDR3 has 17 residues. CDR1 is DFQATT, CDR2 SNEGSKA, per germline (reference sequence). The ends lost 3 bases at V and 6 bases at J; junction bases unmatched: 18. CDR3 coding DNA: TGCAGTGCTAGCACCCTCAAGGTGGGAGGGACGGTTGATACGCAGTATTTT. Amino acid sequence: CSASTLKVGGTVDTQYF.

This chain connects TRBV6-1 to TRBJ2-4, with D perhaps assigned TRBD1 or TRBD2 (5 bases each). Judging by the DNA end, TRBJ2-7 fits better; the J call may be wrong. Germline-derived CDR1 and CDR2 are MNHNS and SASEGT. The CDR3 consists of 14 residues. In DNA, the CDR3 is TGTGCCAGCAGTGAGGGGACGGCTGTCTACGAGCAGTACTTC. Translating it yields CASSEGTAVYEQYF.

V gene TRBV10-3 combines with J gene TRBJ2-3; 11 nucleotides align to TRBD2. The CDR3 contains 18 residues. V trimming: 6 bases; J trimming: 0 bases; junction bases outside the gene matches: 11. Per germline, CDR1 ENHRY and CDR2 SYGVKD. CDR3 in DNA: TGTGCCATCAGAGAGGCCGGGACTAGCGGTCCTAGCACAGATACGCAGTATTTT. It encodes CAIREAGTSGPSTDTQYF.

The V call is TRBV4-3, the J call TRBJ2-1; a weak D match, TRBD1 (5 bases). The J call is doubtful: the DNA matches TRBJ2-7 better. The CDR3 extends over 18 amino acids. The germline CDR1 and CDR2 sequences are LGHNA and YSLEER. CDR3 coding DNA: TGCGCCAGCAGCCAAGATAAAGGGGCGGTAGCATACAGCTACGAGCAGTACTTC. Residues: CASSQDKGAVAYSYEQYF.

This clonotype appeared a few times. This chain uses TRBV29-1 with TRBJ2-3; D gene ambiguous. Per the germline V gene, CDR1 is SQVTM and CDR2 is ANQGSEA. Between the trimmed V and J ends, which lost 4 bases and 0 bases, there was a span of 11 bases. This CDR3 is built from 14 residues. The CDR3 sequence is CSVGAVLSTDTQYF. The CDR3 DNA reads TGCAGCGTTGGGGCAGTTCTTAGCACAGATACGCAGTATTTT.

The chain links TRBV25-1 to TRBJ1-6; D gene uncertain. Germline assignment: CDR1 MGHDK and CDR2 SYGVNS. CDR3 length: 12 amino acids. Trimming pared 8 bases from V and 0 bases from J, leaving 2 bases between. CDR3 bases: TGTGCCAGCGGCTCCTATAATTCACCCCTCCACTTT. Its protein product is CASGSYNSPLHF.

The table lists this clonotype with a few counts. The chain combines TRBV29-1 with TRBJ1-1, with D possibly being TRBD1 (5 bases). This CDR3 has 13 residues. From germline, CDR1 is SQVTM and CDR2 ANQGSEA. V lost 2 bases and J 1 base, leaving 8 bases between the germline ends. In DNA, the CDR3 is TGCAGCGTTGAAAGAAGGGGGAACACTGAAGCTTTCTTT. The encoded protein is CSVERRGNTEAFF. The complete variable domain, with remaining parts taken from reference TRBV29-1 and TRBJ1-1, reads SAVISQKPSRDICQRGTSLTIQCQVDSQVTMMFWYRQQPGQSLTLIATANQGSEATYESGFVIDKFPISRPNLTFSTLTVSNMSPEDSSIYLCSVERRGNTEAFFGQGTRLTVV.

J is TRBJ1-1 and V is TRBV12-3 or TRBV12-4, with D possibly TRBD1 on 6 matching bases. This CDR3 is 13 amino acids long. The ends were cut back, 10 bases at V and 3 bases at J, with 15 bases in the middle. CDR3 nucleotides: TGTGCCAACAGGGAAACAGGATACACTGAAGCTTTCTTT. Its protein product is CANRETGYTEAFF.

This clonotype was seen only a few times. The rearrangement links TRBV12-3 or TRBV12-4 to TRBJ2-1; possibly TRBD1 or TRBD2 for D (6 bases each). The CDR3 sequence is 14 residues long. Trimming removed 4 bases from V and 6 bases from J, with 13 bases in between. The CDR3: CASSYRGGGNEQFF. The CDR3 DNA follows: TGTGCCAGCAGTTACAGAGGGGGAGGCAATGAGCAGTTCTTC.

This clonotype was seen a few times. The chain uses TRBV7-9 and TRBJ1-2; 8 nucleotides line up with TRBD1. With V trimmed by 5 bases and J by 8 bases, 13 bases remained unmatched. The CDR3 has 15 residues. Germline values: CDR1 SEHNR, CDR2 FQNEAQ (reference sequence). The CDR3 nucleotides read TGTGCCAGCAGCCTGAGCGGACAGGGTACTATCGGCTACACCTTC. Protein product: CASSLSGQGTIGYTF.

This clonotype was counted ten times or more. The J gene is TRBJ2-7, the V gene TRBV4-1; D is possibly TRBD1 (5 bases). The CDR3 spans 15 residues. V was clipped by 1 base and J by 1 base, with 11 bases between them. Germline CDR1 and CDR2: MGHRA and YSYEKL. This chain's CDR3 is CASSQGDSGSYEQYF. The CDR3 nucleotides read TGCGCCAGCAGCCAAGGCGACAGTGGTTCCTACGAGCAGTACTTC.

The chain carries TRBV7-9 and TRBJ2-5, with 9 bases matching TRBD2. The germline V gene has CDR1 SEHNR and CDR2 FQNEAQ (reference sequence). The CDR3 has 15 amino acids. Trimming removed 4 bases from V and 2 bases from J; junction bases left unmatched: 5. CDR3 nucleotide sequence: TGTGCCAGCAGCTCTAGCGGGGTTTTTCAAGAGACCCAGTACTTC. Its translation: CASSSSGVFQETQYF.